This T cell receptor (beta chain) was profiled in a study of blood T cell repertoires in COVID-19. About the study: Among Cohort 3 donors, those recovered had two negative PCRs, clearance, or symptom resolution. Samples came from the United States, Italy and Spain, spanning acute and convalescent COVID-19.

Libraries were prepared by immunoSEQ multiplex PCR; TCRdb keeps only in-frame clonotypes and omits some of them. The table lists approximately 250,000 clones, 88% of them singletons. Everyone who took part was roughly 18 to 89 years old, and they came from 24 US areas. The CDR3 sequence is 13 residues long. V dropped 2 bases and J dropped 6 bases, with 9 bases sitting between them. Germline V gene sequence: CDR1 KGHSH, CDR2 LQKENI. The sample was PBMCs or T cells enriched from blood (not recorded which). This chain connects TRBV18 to TRBJ2-3; possible D gene TRBD1, 5 bases. This receptor was obtained from a woman aged 60-75 years in a cohort exposed to, infected with or recovered from COVID-19 (not recorded which). The CDR3 sequence: CASSPRGSDTQYF. The CDR3, as DNA: TGTGCCAGCTCACCAAGGGGATCGGATACGCAGTATTTT.